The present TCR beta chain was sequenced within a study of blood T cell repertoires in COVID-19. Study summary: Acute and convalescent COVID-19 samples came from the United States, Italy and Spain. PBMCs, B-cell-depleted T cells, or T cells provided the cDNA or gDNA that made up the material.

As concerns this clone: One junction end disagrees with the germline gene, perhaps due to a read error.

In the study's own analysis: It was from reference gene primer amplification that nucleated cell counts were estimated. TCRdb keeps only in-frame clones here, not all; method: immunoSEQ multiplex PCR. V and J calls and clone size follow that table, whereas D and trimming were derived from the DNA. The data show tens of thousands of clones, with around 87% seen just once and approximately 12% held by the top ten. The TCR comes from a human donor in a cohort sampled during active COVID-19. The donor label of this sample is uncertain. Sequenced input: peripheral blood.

Written as DNA, the CDR3 is TGTGCTAGCAGCTTAACTAGCGGGATACAAGAGACCCAGTACTTC. Translating gives CASSLTSGIQETQYF. This rearrangement joins TRBV7-7 to TRBJ2-5; 10 bases line up with TRBD2. Looked up from germline, CDR1 is SSHAT and CDR2 is FNYEAQ (reference sequence). The CDR3 has 15 amino acids.